This T cell receptor (beta chain) is from a study of T cell changes during pregnancy in multiple sclerosis. The data were produced by immunoSEQ multiplex PCR, yet TCRdb's version contains in-frame clones alone and is incomplete. This sample has more than 30,000 clones, with about 87% found just once. In this sample, this clone turned up once. The material was CD8+ T cells from peripheral blood mononuclear cells, obtained in the first trimester of pregnancy. The TCR was taken from a female donor with multiple sclerosis, enrolled in a pregnancy study.

CDR3 in amino acids: CASSADKNTEAFF. The CDR3 DNA reads TGTGCCAGCAGCGCGGACAAAAACACTGAAGCTTTCTTT. V is TRBV7-9 and J is TRBJ1-1; a possible D gene is TRBD1 (5 bases). The CDR3 has 13 amino acids. Trimming pared 5 bases from V and 2 bases from J, leaving 9 bases between. CDR1 SEHNR and CDR2 FQNEAQ come from the germline V gene (reference sequence).